Listed here is a single TCR beta chain. Its antigen is still unknown. No base qualities exist here, and no much larger clone lies one base off it. For CDR1 and CDR2, the germline V gene lists KGHSH and LQKENI. The CDR3 sequence holds 13 residues, the cysteine and phenylalanine included. CDR3 DNA only is kept here, 39 bases in frame from base 1. These data belong to a study of blood T cells in healthy people across ages (dated by TCRdb to about 2015). Regarding the research as a whole: In model experiments, template switching captured roughly one uniquely barcoded TCR beta cDNA molecule for every two T cells. To track age-related changes in TCR beta repertoire diversity, the study relied on deep sequencing normalized with unique cDNA molecular identifiers. The donors were divided into four age groups: young (average 16 years), middle-aged (under 40), aged (approximately 64) and long-lived (around 80). To avoid experimental bias, donors of different ages were distributed randomly across sequencing lanes. The study analyzed two additional independent replicas of 1 million unique cDNA reads from the same blood draw for two donors, one aged 18 to 29 and one aged 80 or older.

Libraries came from 5' RACE. A second PCR of roughly 6 to 11 cycles was performed with a sample-barcoded 5' primer and a J-beta primer mix. A template-switch 5' adaptor carrying 12 random nucleotides introduced a unique molecular identifier onto each TCR beta cDNA molecule. Each sample yielded at least 3 million CDR3-containing paired-end reads. First-strand cDNA synthesis was performed from all RNA using the Mint cDNA synthesis kit, with priming by a TRBC-specific oligonucleotide. Following uracil-DNA glycosylase treatment, a first 18-cycle PCR with universal primers M1SS and BC2_uni_R was performed on all cDNA. Per the authors' processing: For normalization, 1 million high-quality reads were randomly selected from each sample, with every read carrying a distinct molecular identifier. Reads sharing molecular identifiers were discarded rather than binned into consensus sequences. CDR3 identification, clonotype clustering and error correction used MiTCR with a Q25 quality threshold and the strictest error-elimination algorithm. A nonparametric unseen species model using Euler transformation provided a lower-bound estimate of total TCR beta diversity. The public sequencing data were trimmed at Q25 with fastp and processed into clonotypes with MiXCR by TCRdb, which kept only in-frame beta chains. A single entry per CDR3 protein holds the most common genes and DNA from its merged rows. TCRdb's processing, not the authors', yielded these V and J calls. The sample table holds roughly 1.9 million distinct CDR3 sequences, of which about two fifths were seen once. Of the sample, under 30% is held by the ten largest clones.

The approximately 40 donors, aged about 6 to 95 years, were systemically healthy Caucasian individuals from Russia. Each donor gave about 11 milliliters of peripheral blood, drawn into EDTA-treated Vacutainer tubes. Ficoll-Paque density-gradient centrifugation was used to isolate PBMCs, with at least 6 million per sample. Total RNA, at least 6 micrograms per sample, was extracted from PBMCs with Trizol reagent. For every donor, an aliquot of PBMCs went through flow cytometry to measure the percentages of naive CD45RAhigh/CD27high T cells. Points the paper makes about the study in general: The percentage of naive T cells measured by flow cytometry correlated strongly with observed TCR beta diversity. As age increased, observed TCR beta diversity per million T cells dropped in a roughly linear way, and a significant reduction was already evident by age about 36. Since profiling was done on bulk unsorted PBMCs, naive and antigen-experienced compartments could not be conclusively compared. The long-lived group showed more naive CD4+ T cells, fewer expanded clones and increased TCR diversity than the aged group, suggesting age selection. Because the CMV infection status of the donors was unknown, age-related changes in expanded clonotypes may potentially have been confounded. Estimates of total diversity from one million sequenced T cells were regarded as lower bounds and underestimates.

The material sequenced was blood. The rearrangement joined TRBV18 to TRBJ2-4, with no confidently assigned D gene. The J call may not be correct, given that the DNA end is closer to TRBJ2-7. This receptor was obtained from a human donor in good health. The DNA sequence follows: TGTGCCAGCTCACCACTGTCGAGTAACGAGCAGTACTTC. Its translation is CASSPLSSNEQYF.